Shown below are 13 T cell receptor beta chains from a single sample sequenced in a study of spatial heterogeneity in lung cancer. Time point described: sample taken at primary tumor resection. Sequencing of whole RNA from tumor, nontumor lung or frozen PBMC involved no sorting. A single record per CDR3 protein comes from TCRdb applying MiXCR to the 5' RACE reads. Of tens of thousands of distinct CDR3 sequences listed, approximately 12% are singletons. Material: PBMCs, obtained at surgery. The source of these receptors is a male donor with early-stage non-small cell lung cancer.

This clonotype was detected once. The genes are TRBV18 and TRBJ2-1; D call uncertain. The CDR3 totals 13 residues. Germline V CDR1 and CDR2: KGHSH, LQKENI. V lost 5 bases and J lost 6, with 11 bases in between. The DNA for the CDR3 is TGTGCCAGCTCAACTCTTACCTCCAATGAGCAGTTCTTC. This translates into CASSTLTSNEQFF.

This clonotype was found a few times. This chain uses TRBV20-1 with TRBJ2-1, with 10 bases identical to TRBD2. This CDR3 contains 14 residues. The ends lost 1 base at V and 7 bases at J; junction bases unmatched: 4. Germline loops: CDR1 DFQATT, CDR2 SNEGSKA (reference sequence). CDR3 sequence reads: CSARGVSGRNEQFF. CDR3 bases: TGCAGTGCTAGAGGAGTTAGCGGGAGGAATGAGCAGTTCTTC.

The rearrangement uses TRBV25-1 and TRBJ2-5; no clear D gene. Germline values: CDR1 MGHDK, CDR2 SYGVNS. The V end was cut by 5 bases, the J end by 5 bases, with 9 bases between. The CDR3 covers 12 residues. In DNA, the CDR3 is TGTGCCAGCAGTCCAGAAAGGGAGACCCAGTACTTC. The encoded protein is CASSPERETQYF.

This clonotype was seen only a few times. The chain combines TRBV5-1 with TRBJ2-5; D not certain. The CDR3 runs to 13 residues. Between the trimmed V and J ends, which lost 2 bases and 2 bases, there was a span of 7 bases. CDR1 is SGHRS and CDR2 is YFSETQ in the germline V gene. CDR3 loop: CASSFPPQETQYF. The CDR3 nucleotides read TGCGCCAGCAGCTTTCCCCCACAAGAGACCCAGTACTTC.

This clonotype has just a few counts. The chain uses TRBV5-1 and TRBJ1-4, with D possibly TRBD1 on 6 matching bases. The length of the CDR3 is 16 residues. The V gene's germline CDR1 is SGHRS and CDR2 YFSETQ. Deletions cut 3 bases from V and 8 bases from J, with 20 bases between. This CDR3 is CASSSSGQPGKEKLFF. The DNA of the CDR3 is TGCGCCAGCAGCTCCAGTGGACAGCCCGGGAAGGAAAAACTGTTTTTT.

This clonotype was counted between two and nine times. The chain has TRBV7-6 and TRBJ2-1; possibly TRBD2 for D (6 bases). This CDR3 has 16 amino acids. V was clipped by 4 bases and J by 3 bases, with 16 bases between them. Germline V gene lookup returns CDR1 SGHVS and CDR2 FNYEAQ. The CDR3 nucleotides are TGTGCCAGCAGCTCCCATCTAGCGTACGACTACAATGAGCAGTTCTTC. This gives the protein CASSSHLAYDYNEQFF.

Turning to this clonotype: A read error may produce the germline difference seen at one junction end. V gene TRBV7-2 combines with J gene TRBJ2-4; D tentatively fits TRBD1 or TRBD2 (5 bases each). Germline V gives CDR1 SGHTA, CDR2 FQGNSA. The CDR3 has 12 residues. The CDR3 DNA reads as TGTGCCAGCAGCCCGACGGGGACCAATTTGAACTTC. It is translated as CASSPTGTNLNF.

The CDR3 region is CASSLVSSGQETQYF. The CDR3 DNA reads as TGTGCCAGCAGCTTAGTTAGTTCAGGGCAAGAGACCCAGTACTTC. The chain has TRBV11-2 and TRBJ2-5; TRBD1 might be the D (5 bases). The CDR3 runs 15 residues. Germline loops: CDR1 SGHAT, CDR2 FQNNGV. V lost 1 base and J 2 bases, leaving 11 bases between the germline ends. Filled out from reference TRBV11-2 and TRBJ2-5, the complete variable domain reads EAGVAQSPRYKIIEKRQSVAFWCNPISGHATLYWYQQILGQGPKLLIQFQNNGVVDDSQLPKDRFSAERLKGVDSTLKIQPAKLEDSAVYLCASSLVSSGQETQYFGPGTRLLVL.

This clonotype was seen a handful of times. CDR3 nucleotide sequence: TGTGCCATCAGTGCAGGGGGCTATCAGCCCCAGCATTTT. It yields the protein CAISAGGYQPQHF. This rearrangement joins TRBV10-3 to TRBJ1-5; 8 bases map to TRBD1. This CDR3 region has 13 residues. Per germline, CDR1 ENHRY and CDR2 SYGVKD. With V trimmed by 4 bases and J by 5 bases, 1 base remained unmatched.

The chain carries TRBV9 and TRBJ1-2, with D hard to call. The CDR3 totals 13 residues. Trimming stripped 3 bases from V and 0 bases from J, with 6 bases between. Looked up from germline, CDR1 is SGDLS and CDR2 is YYNGEE. The CDR3: CASSERPNYGYTF. The CDR3 coding sequence is TGTGCCAGCAGCGAAAGACCTAACTATGGCTACACCTTC.

This clonotype was seen many times. The genes are TRBV2 and TRBJ2-2; 8 bases map to TRBD1. This CDR3 comprises 16 residues. With V trimmed by 6 bases and J by 3 bases, 9 bases remained unmatched. Per the germline V gene, CDR1 is SNHLY and CDR2 is FYNNEI. CDR3 region: CASRGRGQGYTGELFF. The CDR3 DNA sequence: TGTGCCAGCAGGGGCCGAGGACAGGGATACACCGGGGAGCTGTTTTTT.

This clonotype was observed a handful of times. CDR3: CASSLAAAGPADTQYF. The CDR3 nucleotides read TGCGCCAGCAGCTTGGCCGCGGCAGGGCCGGCGGATACGCAGTATTTT. The chain uses TRBV5-1 and TRBJ2-3; D might be TRBD1 (5 bases). The V gene's germline CDR1 is SGHRS and CDR2 YFSETQ. The CDR3 covers 16 residues. Trimming took 0 bases from V and 6 from J, leaving 17 bases between them.

This clonotype was detected only a few times. V is TRBV12-3 or TRBV12-4 and J is TRBJ2-3; a weak D match, TRBD2 (5 bases). Trimming cost V 6 bases and J 1 base, with 8 bases left between them. The CDR3 covers 13 residues. The CDR3 reads CASSSGGTDTQYF. CDR3 sequence (DNA): TGTGCCAGCAGCTCCGGGGGCACAGATACGCAGTATTTT.